This T cell receptor (beta chain) was captured in a study of blood T cell repertoires in COVID-19. Study background: There were acute and convalescent COVID-19 samples, and they came from the United States, Italy and Spain. Sources were T cells, B-cell-depleted T cells, or PBMCs; the material itself was cDNA or gDNA.

The CDR3 contains 16 residues. Germline values: CDR1 KGHSH, CDR2 LQKENI. V was pared by 5 bases and J by 3 bases, with 5 bases of the junction left unmatched. The sample holds one count of this clone. Per the study methods: Estimation of nucleated cell counts was performed using reference gene primer amplification. TCRdb's table, derived via immunoSEQ multiplex PCR, lists solely in-frame clones and lacks some. The D gene and trimming were derived from the DNA, and the V and J assignments and clone size from that table. The sample contains some 400,000 clones, about four fifths of which appear only once.

This rearrangement joins TRBV18 to TRBJ2-2; 11 positions agree with TRBD2. This TCR was sampled from a human donor with acute or convalescent COVID-19. The donor label of this sample is uncertain. The sample comprised peripheral blood. The CDR3 loop reads CASSSVAGGYTGELFF. CDR3 nucleotides: TGTGCCAGCTCATCCGTAGCGGGAGGGTACACCGGGGAGCTGTTTTTT.